Presented here are 9 T cell receptor beta chains from one specimen sequenced in a study of shared clonotypes between healthy human individuals. Data came from immunoSEQ multiplex PCR; TCRdb stores just in-frame clones and leaves some out. This table holds millions of clones, 90% to 95% found once. The sequenced material came from naive CD4+ T cells from PBMCs. Subset specified: CD45RA+ positively selected. The origin of the receptors is a man younger than 35 in good health. Some clones in this sample may be carry-over from other donors' samples.

The chain recombines TRBV5-4 with TRBJ2-7; maybe TRBD2 (5 bases). The CDR3 has 14 residues. Germline V CDR1 and CDR2: SGHNT, YYREEE (reference sequence). The V end was cut by 1 base, the J end by 0 bases, with 8 bases between. In DNA, the CDR3 is TGTGCCAGCAGCTTGCGGGATAACTCCTACGAGCAGTACTTC. The encoded protein is CASSLRDNSYEQYF. The full variable domain, its missing parts supplied by reference TRBV5-4 and TRBJ2-7, is ETGVTQSPTHLIKTRGQQVTLRCSSQSGHNTVSWYQQALGQGPQFIFQYYREEENGRGNFPPRFSGLQFPNYSSELNVNALELDDSALYLCASSLRDNSYEQYFGPGTRLTVT.

Here the CDR3 DNA reads TGTGCCAGCAGCTTGGGAACCCGATCGAACACTGAAGCTTTCTTT. It translates to CASSLGTRSNTEAFF. The chain couples TRBV5-4 to TRBJ1-1; no definite D call. The CDR3 extends over 15 amino acids. From germline, CDR1 is SGHNT and CDR2 YYREEE (reference sequence). Trimming shortened V by 0 bases and J by 1 base, and 10 bases separated the two germline ends.

With regard to this clone: Other DNA sequences in this sample translate to the same CDR3. The chain couples TRBV11-3 to TRBJ2-3; D unclear. V lost 5 bases and J 0 bases, leaving 9 bases between the germline ends. CDR3 length equals 14 residues. Germline CDR1 and CDR2: SGHNT and YENEEA. As DNA, the CDR3 is TGTGCCAGCAGCCGGGTCGGGAGCACAGATACGCAGTATTTT. The encoded protein is CASSRVGSTDTQYF.

Regarding this clone: The same CDR3 arises from other DNA sequences in this sample as well. This chain joins TRBV19 and TRBJ2-2; D not resolved. Germline CDR1 reads LNHDA; CDR2 reads SQIVND (reference sequence). The CDR3 has 12 residues. V was trimmed by 1 base and J by 7 bases, leaving 4 bases between them. CDR3 region: CASSIGSGELFF. As DNA, the CDR3 is TGTGCCAGTAGTATAGGAAGCGGGGAGCTGTTTTTT.

The CDR3 DNA is TGTGCCAGCAGCCGAGGGGGGTCCAACGAGCAGTACTTC. Translated, it gives CASSRGGSNEQYF. The rearrangement links TRBV14 to TRBJ2-7; D possibly matches TRBD1 or TRBD2 (6 bases each). V was pared by 4 bases and J by 5 bases, with 12 bases between. Germline-derived CDR1 and CDR2 are SGHDN and FVKESK. The CDR3 length is 13 residues.

The V call is TRBV29-1, the J call TRBJ2-4; D gene uncertain. V gave up 4 bases and J gave up 0 bases, with 10 bases separating them. Germline lookup yields CDR1 SQVTM and CDR2 ANQGSEA. The CDR3 is made up of 14 amino acids. The CDR3 DNA sequence: TGCAGCGTTGTCCCCGTGCTAGCCAAAAACATTCAGTACTTC. Translated: CSVVPVLAKNIQYF.

The J gene is TRBJ1-2, the V gene TRBV2; D ambiguous. This CDR3 contains 12 residues. The ends were cut back, 4 bases at V and 3 bases at J, with 6 bases in the middle. Per the germline V gene, CDR1 is SNHLY and CDR2 is FYNNEI. The CDR3 DNA follows: TGTGCCAGCAGTGGTACAGACTATGGCTACACCTTC. This encodes CASSGTDYGYTF.

This chain joins TRBV6-1 and TRBJ2-7, with D perhaps assigned TRBD1 or TRBD2 (6 bases each). This CDR3 is 14 amino acids long. Trimming removed 7 bases from V and 2 bases from J, with 15 bases in between. Germline values: CDR1 MNHNS, CDR2 SASEGT. CDR3 nucleotides: TGTGCCAGCAAGAGGGGGGCCGGTGCCTACGAGCAGTACTTC. It translates to CASKRGAGAYEQYF.

The table lists this clone with a few counts. The V call is TRBV28, the J call TRBJ1-2; 9 bases fit TRBD1. CDR1 and CDR2 from the germline V gene are MDHEN and SYDVKM. The CDR3 extends over 13 amino acids. J was trimmed by 8 bases and V by 7 bases; bases with no gene match: 8. The CDR3 is CASTSRTGAGYTF. The CDR3 DNA is TGTGCCAGCACCTCGCGGACAGGGGCCGGCTACACCTTC.